The 21 T cell receptor beta chains below were found in one sample sequenced in a study of blood T cell repertoires in COVID-19 (dated by TCRdb to about 2020). The library was made by the immunoSEQ multiplex PCR assay. Imported from immuneACCESS, the table was reduced by TCRdb to in-frame sequences with V and J called. These copies leave out some clones; in studies compared against another copy, an unresolved V gene accounts for under half, and the cause of the remainder is not known. This sample has 90,000 or so clones in its table, and 85% of those were observed once. The ten top clones hold approximately 3.9% of the sample. The specimen was peripheral blood. Receptors originate from a man aged 55 to 70 with acute or convalescent COVID-19.

As DNA, the CDR3 is TGTGCCTGGAGTCAGGGGGCAGCCAATCAGCCCCAGCATTTT. Amino acids: CAWSQGAANQPQHF. The rearrangement links TRBV30 to TRBJ1-5; 8 bases are a match to TRBD1. The CDR3 runs 14 residues. Germline V gives CDR1 GTSNPN, CDR2 SVGIG (reference sequence). V lost 2 bases and J lost 3; bases outside the gene matches: 3.

J is TRBJ1-6 and V is TRBV11-2; perhaps TRBD1 as D (6 bases). The V gene's germline CDR1 is SGHAT and CDR2 FQNNGV. The CDR3 extends over 14 amino acids. V was pared by 2 bases and J by 7 bases, with 9 bases between. The CDR3 bases are TGTGCCAGCAGCTTAACGGACAGCAATTCACCCCTCCACTTT. Translated, it gives CASSLTDSNSPLHF.

The rearrangement links TRBV5-4 to TRBJ2-7; 10 bases match TRBD2. After removal of 1 base from V and 3 bases from J, the junction contained 4 bases not matched to a gene. This CDR3 comprises 15 residues. Germline-derived CDR1 and CDR2 are SGHNT and YYREEE (reference sequence). The CDR3: CASSLLAGGYYEQYF. CDR3 coding DNA: TGTGCCAGCAGCTTGTTAGCGGGGGGATACTACGAGCAGTACTTC.

CDR3 bases: TGTGCCAGCAGCCCAGGTCGGACTAGCGGGGCAGATACGCAGTATTTT. Translated, it gives CASSPGRTSGADTQYF. J is TRBJ2-3 and V is TRBV11-2; 12 bases map to TRBD2. Trimming removed 5 bases from V and 4 bases from J; junction bases left unmatched: 7. This CDR3 spans 16 amino acids. Germline values: CDR1 SGHAT, CDR2 FQNNGV.

This chain links TRBV12-3 or TRBV12-4 with TRBJ2-7; possibly TRBD2 for D (5 bases). With 8 bases removed from V and 4 bases from J, the gap between germline ends came to 12 bases. The CDR3 contains 12 residues. DNA for the CDR3: TGTGCCAGCGGCCTAACGGGGTACGAGCAGTACTTC. Protein sequence: CASGLTGYEQYF.

The rearrangement uses TRBV4-2 and TRBJ2-1; 15 nucleotides agree with TRBD2. The CDR3 extends over 15 amino acids. V lost 0 bases and J lost 12; bases outside the gene matches: 3. The germline CDR1 and CDR2 sequences are LGHNA and YNFKEQ. The DNA for the CDR3 is TGTGCCAGCAGCCAAGAGCCGGGACTAGCGGGGGGGCAGTTCTTC. Translation gives CASSQEPGLAGGQFF.

This chain uses TRBV11-1 with TRBJ1-3; D gene ambiguous. With 3 bases removed from V and 0 bases from J, the gap between germline ends came to 12 bases. This CDR3 comprises 16 residues. The V gene's germline CDR1 is SGHAT and CDR2 FQDESV (reference sequence). The CDR3 region is CASSFGGGNSGNTIYF. DNA for the CDR3: TGTGCCAGCAGCTTCGGCGGAGGTAACTCTGGAAACACCATATATTTT.

The chain couples TRBV4-2 to TRBJ2-3, with D possibly TRBD2 on 6 matching bases. Between the trimmed V and J ends, which lost 5 bases and 6 bases, there was a span of 18 bases. This CDR3 comprises 15 residues. The germline V gene encodes CDR1 LGHNA and CDR2 YNFKEQ. The CDR3 nucleotides read TGTGCCAGCAGCTATAGCGGTCAGGCCTCTGATACGCAGTATTTT. Protein product: CASSYSGQASDTQYF.

The chain recombines TRBV5-4 with TRBJ1-2; D gene ambiguous. The germline CDR1 and CDR2 sequences are SGHNT and YYREEE (reference sequence). Trimming took 2 bases from V and 4 from J, leaving 9 bases between them. This CDR3 contains 13 residues. The CDR3 loop reads CASSLLDIYGYTF. DNA for the CDR3: TGTGCCAGCAGCTTACTAGATATCTATGGCTACACCTTC. Together with reference TRBV5-4 and TRBJ1-2, the CDR3 gives the full variable domain: ETGVTQSPTHLIKTRGQQVTLRCSSQSGHNTVSWYQQALGQGPQFIFQYYREEENGRGNFPPRFSGLQFPNYSSELNVNALELDDSALYLCASSLLDIYGYTFGSGTRLTVV.

The chain recombines TRBV6-5 with TRBJ1-2; weak D call: TRBD1 (5 bases). Germline assignment: CDR1 MNHEY and CDR2 SVGAGI. CDR3 length equals 15 residues. V lost 0 bases and J 2 bases, leaving 10 bases between the germline ends. CDR3 protein: CASSYSRAQNYGYTF. The CDR3 DNA sequence: TGTGCCAGCAGTTACTCCAGGGCGCAAAACTATGGCTACACCTTC.

The CDR3 coding sequence is TGCAGTGCTAGTCTAGCGGGGAGTGGGACAGATACGCAGTATTTT. It is translated as CSASLAGSGTDTQYF. The chain links TRBV20-1 to TRBJ2-3, with 9 bases aligning to TRBD2. This CDR3 is 15 amino acids long. V shed 3 bases and J 3 bases; nucleotides not matched to a gene: 7. The germline V gene encodes CDR1 DFQATT and CDR2 SNEGSKA (reference sequence).

A single count supports this clone. The genes are TRBV5-5 and TRBJ2-7; no reliable D call. The CDR3 length is 15 residues. Germline V gene sequence: CDR1 SGHKS, CDR2 YYEKEE (reference sequence). The ends were cut back, 1 base at V and 4 bases at J, with 15 bases in the middle. CDR3 coding DNA: TGTGCCAGCAGCTTGTCGGTGTTTTCTTCTTACGAGCAGTACTTC. It specifies CASSLSVFSSYEQYF.

The chain combines TRBV19 with TRBJ2-7; weak D call: TRBD1 (6 bases). CDR1 is LNHDA, CDR2 SQIVND, per germline (reference sequence). Trimming stripped 7 bases from V and 6 bases from J, with 16 bases between. The CDR3 spans 13 residues. The CDR3 DNA is TGTGCCAGTACTCCGACAGGCTGGGGCGAGCAGTACTTC. It codes for CASTPTGWGEQYF.

The V and J genes are TRBV5-1 and TRBJ2-3; D remains unclear. From germline, CDR1 is SGHRS and CDR2 YFSETQ. There are 16 residues in the CDR3. V lost 0 bases, J lost 0 bases, and 11 bases lay in between. The CDR3 spells CASSLEGSPSTDTQYF. As DNA, the CDR3 is TGCGCCAGCAGCTTGGAAGGTAGCCCAAGCACAGATACGCAGTATTTT.

The rearrangement uses TRBV7-2 and TRBJ2-5; 10 bases match TRBD2. J lost 3 bases, V lost 5 bases, and 18 bases had no gene match. The CDR3 is 19 residues long. The germline V gene encodes CDR1 SGHTA and CDR2 FQGNSA. The CDR3 loop reads CASSPIRASGRRKEETQYF. The CDR3 bases are TGTGCCAGCAGCCCTATACGGGCTAGCGGGAGAAGGAAGGAAGAGACCCAGTACTTC.

The chain recombines TRBV7-2 with TRBJ1-2, with a weak D call TRBD1 (6 bases). Germline assignment: CDR1 SGHTA and CDR2 FQGNSA. Trimming left V 5 bases short and J 1 base short, with 14 bases between. This CDR3 spans 15 amino acids. The CDR3 DNA reads TGTGCCAGCAGCCTCCCGGGGGGCGATAACTATGGCTACACCTTC. Encoded protein: CASSLPGGDNYGYTF.

The rearrangement uses TRBV14 and TRBJ1-2, with D unclear. Germline values: CDR1 SGHDN, CDR2 FVKESK. Trimming pared 4 bases from V and 5 bases from J, leaving 20 bases between. The CDR3 runs to 16 residues. Written as DNA, the CDR3 is TGTGCCAGCAGCCCCCTTGGCGGGATAGCCTCATATGGCTACACCTTC. Amino acid sequence: CASSPLGGIASYGYTF.

The chain uses TRBV6-1 and TRBJ2-7, with TRBD2 matching over 9 bases. The junction had 12 bases not matched to a gene; V was cut back by 3 bases and J by 6 bases. Germline values: CDR1 MNHNS, CDR2 SASEGT. This CDR3 comprises 16 residues. This CDR3 reads CASSETRDSGRIEQYF. CDR3 in DNA: TGTGCCAGCAGTGAGACACGCGATAGCGGGAGAATCGAGCAGTACTTC.

The CDR3 DNA reads TGTGCCAGCAGCTTAGTTCTGACAGGGTATAATTCACCCCTCCACTTT. It yields the protein CASSLVLTGYNSPLHF. The genes are TRBV7-2 and TRBJ1-6; 7 bases match TRBD1. CDR3 length equals 16 residues. Per germline, CDR1 SGHTA and CDR2 FQGNSA. V was pared by 1 base and J by 4 bases, with 4 bases of the junction left unmatched.

This sequence joins TRBV7-2 and TRBJ2-1, with 15 bases that match TRBD2. The V and J ends lost 5 bases and 12 bases, in that order; junction bases with no gene match: 8. Germline loops: CDR1 SGHTA, CDR2 FQGNSA. The CDR3 totals 15 residues. CDR3 sequence reads: CASSSGGLAGGRQFF. CDR3 in DNA: TGTGCCAGCAGCAGTGGGGGACTAGCGGGAGGTCGGCAGTTCTTC.

The chain carries TRBV18 and TRBJ1-5; D is perhaps TRBD1 (6 bases). There are 14 residues in the CDR3. In germline, CDR1 is KGHSH, CDR2 LQKENI. The germline V and J ends were trimmed by 2 bases and 1 base, with 6 bases remaining between them. The CDR3 spells CASSPGQSNQPQHF. CDR3 DNA: TGTGCCAGCTCACCAGGACAGAGCAATCAGCCCCAGCATTTT.